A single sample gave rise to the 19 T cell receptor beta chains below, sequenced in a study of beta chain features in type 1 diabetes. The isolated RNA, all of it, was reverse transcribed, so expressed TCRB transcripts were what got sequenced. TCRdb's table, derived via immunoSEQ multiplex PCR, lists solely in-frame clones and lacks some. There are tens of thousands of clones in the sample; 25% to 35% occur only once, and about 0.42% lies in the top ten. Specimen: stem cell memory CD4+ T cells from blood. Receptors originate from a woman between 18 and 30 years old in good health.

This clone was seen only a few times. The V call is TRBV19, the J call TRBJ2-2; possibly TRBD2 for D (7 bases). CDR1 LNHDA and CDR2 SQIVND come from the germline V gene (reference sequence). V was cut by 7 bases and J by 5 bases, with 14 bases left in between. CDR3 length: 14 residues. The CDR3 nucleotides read TGTGCCAGTATCGCCCGGGGGGCGACCGGGGAGCTGTTTTTT. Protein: CASIARGATGELFF.

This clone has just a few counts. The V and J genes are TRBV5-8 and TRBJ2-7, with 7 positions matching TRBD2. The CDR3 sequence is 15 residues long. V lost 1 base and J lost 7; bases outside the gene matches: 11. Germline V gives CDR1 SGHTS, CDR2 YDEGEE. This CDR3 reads CASSLKLAVPGEQYF. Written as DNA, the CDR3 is TGTGCCAGCAGCTTGAAGCTAGCGGTGCCGGGGGAGCAGTACTTC.

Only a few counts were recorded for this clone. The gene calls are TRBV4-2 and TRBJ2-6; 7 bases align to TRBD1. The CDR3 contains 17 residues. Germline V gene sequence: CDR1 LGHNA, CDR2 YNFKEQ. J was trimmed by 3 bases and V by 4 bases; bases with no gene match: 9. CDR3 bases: TGTGCCAGCAGCCTCCCGGGACAGTCTTTTGGGGCCAACGTCCTGACTTTC. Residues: CASSLPGQSFGANVLTF.

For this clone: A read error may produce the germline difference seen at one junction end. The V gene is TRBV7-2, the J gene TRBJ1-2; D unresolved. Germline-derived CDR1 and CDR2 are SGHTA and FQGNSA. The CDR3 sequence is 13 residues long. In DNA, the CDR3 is TGCGCCAGCAGCCCTTCATTCGGCGGTGGCTACACCTTC. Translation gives CASSPSFGGGYTF. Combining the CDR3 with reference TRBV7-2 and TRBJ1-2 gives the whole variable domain GAGVSQSPSNKVTEKGKDVELRCDPISGHTALYWYRQSLGQGLEFLIYFQGNSAPDKSGLPSDRFSAERTGGSVSTLTIQRTQQEDSAVYLCASSPSFGGGYTFGSGTRLTVV.

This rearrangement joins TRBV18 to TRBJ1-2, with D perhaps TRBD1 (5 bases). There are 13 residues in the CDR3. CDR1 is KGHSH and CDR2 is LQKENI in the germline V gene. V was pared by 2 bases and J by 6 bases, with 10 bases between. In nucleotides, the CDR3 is TGTGCCAGCTCACCAGGGAGGGGAGATGGCTACACCTTC. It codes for CASSPGRGDGYTF.

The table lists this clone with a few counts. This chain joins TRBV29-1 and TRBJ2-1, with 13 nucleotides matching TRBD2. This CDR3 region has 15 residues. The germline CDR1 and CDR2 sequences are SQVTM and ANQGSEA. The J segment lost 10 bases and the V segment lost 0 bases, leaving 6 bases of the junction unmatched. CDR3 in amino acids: CSVEDRTSGSVEQFF. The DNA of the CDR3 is TGCAGCGTTGAAGACCGGACTAGCGGGAGTGTGGAGCAGTTCTTC.

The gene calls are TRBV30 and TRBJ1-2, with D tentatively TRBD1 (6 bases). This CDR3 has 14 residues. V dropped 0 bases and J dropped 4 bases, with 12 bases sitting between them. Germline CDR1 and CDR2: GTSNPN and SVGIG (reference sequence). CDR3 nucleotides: TGTGCCTGGAGTGTACAGGGATCCCCCTATGGCTACACCTTC. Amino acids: CAWSVQGSPYGYTF.

The DNA of the CDR3 is TGTGCCAGCAGTTCCCGAGCTCGCAATCAGCCCCAGCATTTT. Its translation is CASSSRARNQPQHF. The chain joins TRBV6-5 to TRBJ1-5; unclear D gene. The CDR3 extends over 14 amino acids. CDR1 and CDR2 from the germline V gene are MNHEY and SVGAGI. V lost 4 bases, J lost 2 bases, and 9 bases lay in between.

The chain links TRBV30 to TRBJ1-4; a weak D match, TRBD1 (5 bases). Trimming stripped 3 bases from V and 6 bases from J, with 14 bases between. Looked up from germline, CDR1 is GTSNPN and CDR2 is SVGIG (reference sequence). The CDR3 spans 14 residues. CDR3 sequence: CAWSPGGGDEKLFF. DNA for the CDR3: TGTGCCTGGAGCCCCGGGGGAGGAGATGAAAAACTGTTTTTT.

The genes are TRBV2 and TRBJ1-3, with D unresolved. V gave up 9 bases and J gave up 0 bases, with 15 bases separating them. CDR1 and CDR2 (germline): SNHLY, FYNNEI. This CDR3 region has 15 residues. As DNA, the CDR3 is TGTGCCAGGAGTCCTCCCCCTTTCTCTGGAAACACCATATATTTT. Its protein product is CARSPPPFSGNTIYF.

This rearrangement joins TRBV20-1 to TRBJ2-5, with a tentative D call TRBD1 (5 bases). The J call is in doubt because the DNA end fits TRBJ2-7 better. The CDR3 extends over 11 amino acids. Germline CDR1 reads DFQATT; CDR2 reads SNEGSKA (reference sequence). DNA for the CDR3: TGCAGTGCGACCCCAGGGTACGAGCAGTACTTC. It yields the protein CSATPGYEQYF.

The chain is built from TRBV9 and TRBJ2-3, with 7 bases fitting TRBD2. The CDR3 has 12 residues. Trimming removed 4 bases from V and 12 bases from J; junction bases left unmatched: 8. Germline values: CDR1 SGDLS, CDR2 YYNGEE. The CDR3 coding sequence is TGTGCCAGCAGCTCCCTGGCGGGAGCACAGTATTTT. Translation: CASSSLAGAQYF.

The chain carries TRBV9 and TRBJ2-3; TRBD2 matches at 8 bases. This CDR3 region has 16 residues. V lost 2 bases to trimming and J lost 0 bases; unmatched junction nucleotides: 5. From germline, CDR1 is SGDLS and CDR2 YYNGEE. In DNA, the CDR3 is TGTGCCAGCAGCGTTCGGACTAGCTCTAGCACAGATACGCAGTATTTT. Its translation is CASSVRTSSSTDTQYF.

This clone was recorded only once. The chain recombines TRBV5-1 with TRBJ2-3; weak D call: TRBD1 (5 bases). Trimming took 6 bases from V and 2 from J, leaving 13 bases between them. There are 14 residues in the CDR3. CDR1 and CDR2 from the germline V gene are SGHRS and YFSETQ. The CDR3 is CASNPDSYTDTQYF. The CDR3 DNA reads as TGCGCCAGCAACCCAGACAGCTACACAGATACGCAGTATTTT. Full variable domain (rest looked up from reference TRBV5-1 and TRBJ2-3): KAGVTQTPRYLIKTRGQQVTLSCSPISGHRSVSWYQQTPGQGLQFLFEYFSETQRNKGNFPGRFSGRQFSNSRSEMNVSTLELGDSALYLCASNPDSYTDTQYFGPGTRLTVL.

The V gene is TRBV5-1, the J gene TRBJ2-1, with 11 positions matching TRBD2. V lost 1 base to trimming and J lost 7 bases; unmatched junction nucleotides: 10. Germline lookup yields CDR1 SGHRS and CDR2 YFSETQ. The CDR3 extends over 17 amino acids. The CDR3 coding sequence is TGCGCCAGCAGCTTGAGTCCCACTAGCGGGAGATCAAATGAGCAGTTCTTC. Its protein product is CASSLSPTSGRSNEQFF.

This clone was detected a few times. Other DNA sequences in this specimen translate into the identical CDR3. In DNA, the CDR3 is TGTGCCATCAGACAGGGGGCGGACACTGAAGCTTTCTTT. Amino acids: CAIRQGADTEAFF. V gene TRBV10-3 combines with J gene TRBJ1-1; 9 positions match TRBD1. This CDR3 is built from 13 residues. CDR1 is ENHRY and CDR2 is SYGVKD in the germline V gene. J lost 3 bases, V lost 6 bases, and 2 bases had no gene match.

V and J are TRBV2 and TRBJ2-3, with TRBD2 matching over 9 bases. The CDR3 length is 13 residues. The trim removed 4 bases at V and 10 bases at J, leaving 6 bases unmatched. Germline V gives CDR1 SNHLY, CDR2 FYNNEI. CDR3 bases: TGTGCCAGCAGTGGCGGGACTAGCATTCCGCAGTATTTT. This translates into CASSGGTSIPQYF.

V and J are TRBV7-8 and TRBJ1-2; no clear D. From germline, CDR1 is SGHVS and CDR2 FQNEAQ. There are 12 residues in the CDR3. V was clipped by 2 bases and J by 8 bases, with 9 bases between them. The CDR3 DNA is TGTGCCAGCAGCTTACAGGCAGGAGGCTACACCTTC. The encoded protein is CASSLQAGGYTF.

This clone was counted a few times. As DNA, the CDR3 is TGCGCCAGCAGCCCGTGGTTTTCGAGAGGAACCAATAACTATGGCTACACCTTC. It encodes CASSPWFSRGTNNYGYTF. This rearrangement joins TRBV4-1 to TRBJ1-2; no clear D. V lost 4 bases, J lost 1 base, and 22 bases lay in between. From germline, CDR1 is MGHRA and CDR2 YSYEKL. The CDR3 has 18 amino acids.